What follows describes a single T cell receptor beta chain. What this receptor recognizes is not known. Per-nucleotide qualities are absent, and no much larger clonotype sits a single base away. This sample stems from a study of vaccination and CD4 T cells after COVID-19 (dated by TCRdb to 2021 to 2024). About the full investigation: Every convalescent patient had a positive nasal swab PCR test for SARS-CoV-2, with mild disease in nine or ten patients and severe disease in one. The convalescent cohort included six males and four females, with two Hispanic individuals, seven Caucasians, two Asians and one multiracial person. Participants received two doses of either the Pfizer-BioNTech BNT162b2 vaccine (n=8) or the Moderna mRNA-1273 vaccine (n=2). Post-COVID blood samples from convalescent patients were collected a median of about 100 days after diagnosis, with a range of roughly 35 to 161 days. Post-vaccine blood samples were taken a median of 72 days after the second vaccine dose, with a range of roughly 13 to 250 days. For stimulating the cultures, overlapping spike peptide pools were used, derived from SARS-CoV-2 as well as from the common cold coronaviruses HCoV-NL63, HCoV-OC43 and HCoV-229E. As controls, cultures received a CEFX viral epitope pool (the positive control), an HIV-1 Nef peptide pool (the negative control), or no peptide at all. In approximately ten COVID-19 convalescent patients and a handful of infection-naive healthy vaccine recipients, the spike-specific CD4+ TCR repertoire before mRNA vaccination was compared with the repertoire after mRNA vaccination. The paper as a whole reports these results and caveats: The median count of SARS-CoV-2-reactive clonotypes went up from 20 to 25 after infection to about 41 after vaccination, although the change was not significant. The number of convalescent patients in the study was relatively small, and the study did not examine early timepoints following natural infection. Nearly all vaccine-specific clones in convalescent patients (304 of 307) were mono-reactive for SARS-CoV-2 spike rather than cross-reactive with common cold coronaviruses. Among the post-vaccine SARS-CoV-2-reactive clones in convalescent patients, a median around 90% showed up only after vaccination, which suggests vaccine-specific priming.

Sequences SGHTA (CDR1) and FQGNSA (CDR2) are obtained from the germline V gene. The junction carries 18 bases between V and J, which are trimmed by 6 bases and 6 bases respectively. The cysteine opens and the phenylalanine closes a CDR3 of 14 amino acids. The kept DNA is CDR3 alone, 42 bases in frame from the first base. The sample's treatment or condition, from its label and the paper: approximately nine-day PBMC culture with coronavirus spike peptide pools or control peptides (ViraFEST assay). The ViraFEST assay, used in the study, expanded antigen-specific T cells with peptide pools and then identified the expanded clonotypes through TCR sequencing. The convalescent patients' positive SARS-CoV-2 PCR tests fell between March and December 2020, which was before the Alpha, Beta and Delta variants emerged in the United States. More than 1.5 million PBMCs per well were cultured in IMDM with roughly 5% human AB serum and approximately 9.8 IU/ml IL-2, plus 10 ug/ml peptide pools. Half of the culture medium was replaced with fresh IL-2-containing medium on days 3 and 7. After less than twelve days of culture, CD4+ T cells were isolated by negative selection with the EasySep CD4+ T cell isolation kit. Ficoll-Paque Plus gradient centrifugation was used to isolate PBMCs from whole blood, and the isolated PBMCs were then either used fresh or cryopreserved at -140C. In general, triplicate wells were set up for every culture condition.

The library was produced with PCR. At the Johns Hopkins FTIC core, DNA from the cultured CD4+ T cells underwent TCR sequencing with the Oncomine TCR Beta short-read assay. The QIAamp micro DNA kit was used to extract genomic DNA from the cultured CD4+ T cells. Oncomine TCR Beta libraries from cultured CD4+ T cells were pooled using unique dual indexes and sequenced on an Illumina iSeq 100. In the authors' own workflow: Non-productive sequences were filtered out, and CDR3s that did not start with C, did not end with F or W, or were shorter than 7 amino acids were discarded. Antigen-specific clonotypes were identified using the MANAFEST web application through comparison of peptide-stimulated wells with reference and other culture wells. For a clone to be called positive, the clone needed an FDR below 0.05, an odds ratio above 5, and a productive frequency above 0.1% in at least two of three replicate wells. A clonotype was classed as cross-reactive if the clonotype showed significant expansion both in SARS-CoV-2 spike wells and in at least one common cold coronavirus spike condition. Levenshtein distances (stringdist) and unrooted phylogenetic trees (ape) in R version 3.6.1 were used to assess CDR3 homology. TCRdb itself trimmed the public reads at Q25 with fastp, ran MiXCR and retained productive beta chains. For every CDR3 protein sequence, its rows merge into one entry that carries the most common genes and DNA. The V and J calls were not made by the authors but by TCRdb's processing. The sample yields roughly 11,000 distinct CDR3 sequences; about 30% were counted once. More than 20% of the sample rests with the top ten.

The rearrangement combines TRBV7-2 with TRBJ2-7, with the identity of the D gene unclear. Sample: cultured CD4+ T cells from blood. The sequence came from a human donor with COVID-19. The CDR3 has the sequence CASSRTDGVLEQYF. Read as DNA, the sequence is TGTGCCAGCAGTCGCACGGATGGGGTTCTCGAGCAGTACTTC. The full variable domain, completed from the reference TRBV7-2 and TRBJ2-7 proteins outside the CDR3, reads GAGVSQSPSNKVTEKGKDVELRCDPISGHTALYWYRQSLGQGLEFLIYFQGNSAPDKSGLPSDRFSAERTGGSVSTLTIQRTQQEDSAVYLCASSRTDGVLEQYFGPGTRLTVT.